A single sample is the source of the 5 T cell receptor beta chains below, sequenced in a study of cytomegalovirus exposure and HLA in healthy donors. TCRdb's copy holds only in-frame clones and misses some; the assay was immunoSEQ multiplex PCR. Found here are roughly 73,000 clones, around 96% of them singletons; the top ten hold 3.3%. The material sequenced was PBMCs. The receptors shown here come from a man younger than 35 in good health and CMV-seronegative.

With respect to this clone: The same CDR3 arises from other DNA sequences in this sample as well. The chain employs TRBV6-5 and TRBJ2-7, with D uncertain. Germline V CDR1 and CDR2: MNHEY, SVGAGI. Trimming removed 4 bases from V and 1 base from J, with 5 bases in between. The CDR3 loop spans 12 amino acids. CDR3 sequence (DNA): TGTGCCAGCAGTTCAGTATCCTACGAGCAGTACTTC. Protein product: CASSSVSYEQYF.

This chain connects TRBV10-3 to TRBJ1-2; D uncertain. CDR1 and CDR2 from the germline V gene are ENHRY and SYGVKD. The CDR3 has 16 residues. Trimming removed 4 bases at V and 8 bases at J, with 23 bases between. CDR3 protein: CAISVLQFIPPKGYTF. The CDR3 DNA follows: TGTGCCATCAGTGTGTTACAATTTATCCCACCGAAAGGCTACACCTTC.

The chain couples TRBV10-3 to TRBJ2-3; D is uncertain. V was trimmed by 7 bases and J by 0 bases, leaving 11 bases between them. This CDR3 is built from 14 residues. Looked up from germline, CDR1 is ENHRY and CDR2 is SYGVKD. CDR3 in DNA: TGTGCCATCAAGGATTTACTAAGCACAGATACGCAGTATTTT. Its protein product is CAIKDLLSTDTQYF.

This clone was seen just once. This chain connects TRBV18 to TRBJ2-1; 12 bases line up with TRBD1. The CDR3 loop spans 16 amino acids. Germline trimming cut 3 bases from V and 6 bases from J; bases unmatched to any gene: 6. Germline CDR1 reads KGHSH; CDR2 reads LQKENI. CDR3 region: CASSPPRDRGLNEQFF. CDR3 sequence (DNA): TGTGCCAGCTCACCGCCACGGGACAGGGGGCTCAATGAGCAGTTCTTC.

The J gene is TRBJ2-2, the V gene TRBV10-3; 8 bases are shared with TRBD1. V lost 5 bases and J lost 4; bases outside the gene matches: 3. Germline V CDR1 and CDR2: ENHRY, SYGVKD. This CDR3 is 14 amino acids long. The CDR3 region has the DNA TGTGCCATCAGTCCGGGACAGGTCACCGGGGAGCTGTTTTTT. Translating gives CAISPGQVTGELFF.